This TCR beta chain was retrieved from a study of regulatory T cells in long-lasting Graves disease. Arm-PCR with iRepertoire HTBI primers amplified the CDR3 regions for these TCR beta libraries. TCRdb recomputed calls from the multiplex PCR reads with MiXCR, one row per CDR3 protein. The table includes around 400,000 distinct CDR3 sequences, 20% to 25% detected once. Sample time point: persistent/refractory GD, antithyroid drugs over 5 years with positive TRAb. From RNA extracted from PBMCs, the TCR library was made. This clonotype was picked up a small number of times. The CDR3 extends over 15 amino acids. Per the germline V gene, CDR1 is SEHNR and CDR2 is FQNEAQ (reference sequence). V lost 5 bases, J lost 0 bases, and 14 bases lay in between.

The input for sequencing was peripheral blood mononuclear cells (PBMCs), taken when the disease was refractory, from a patient treated with antithyroid drugs. This chain joins TRBV7-9 and TRBJ2-7, with D tentatively TRBD2 (5 bases). This TCR derives from a woman in her 40s with Graves disease. CDR3 sequence: CASSREGSPSYEQYF. In nucleotides, the CDR3 is TGTGCCAGCAGCCGCGAAGGGAGTCCCTCCTACGAGCAGTACTTC.